The 25 T cell receptor beta chains presented below share a single source sample, sequenced in a study of regulatory T cells in long-lasting Graves disease. As to time point: newly diagnosed GD, antithyroid drugs for less than 3 months. The authors made the TCR library using RNA they extracted from PBMCs. With iRepertoire HTBI primers and Arm-PCR of CDR3 regions, TCR beta libraries were built. TCRdb re-called the multiplex PCR reads with MiXCR, one entry per CDR3 protein. The sample includes hundreds of thousands of distinct CDR3 sequences, roughly 16% of them seen just once. This sample was also put to use in a study of T cells in Graves' hyperthyroidism and ophthalmopathy.

Here the sequenced sample was peripheral blood mononuclear cells (PBMCs), taken at new diagnosis, from a patient treated with antithyroid drugs. The origin of the receptors is a woman aged 25 to 39 with Graves disease.

V and J are TRBV3-1 and TRBJ2-3, with D tentatively TRBD1 (6 bases). V lost 3 bases and J lost 5, with 15 bases in between. CDR3 length: 15 residues. Germline-derived CDR1 and CDR2 are LGHDT and YNNKEL (reference sequence). The CDR3 protein is CASSHVTGVGDTQYF. The DNA of the CDR3 is TGTGCCAGCAGCCACGTGACAGGAGTCGGAGATACGCAGTATTTT.

This chain connects TRBV29-1 to TRBJ2-7; 8 nucleotides align to TRBD2. The CDR3 length is 14 residues. Looked up from germline, CDR1 is SQVTM and CDR2 is ANQGSEA. V was pared by 5 bases and J by 5 bases, with 11 bases of the junction left unmatched. CDR3 in DNA: TGCAGCGTTCGGGGGGGGCTAGAAGGTAACGAGCAGTACTTC. It specifies CSVRGGLEGNEQYF.

This chain uses TRBV20-1 with TRBJ2-7, with 9 bases identical to TRBD2. The CDR3 sequence is 15 residues long. The ends lost 8 bases at V and 0 bases at J; junction bases unmatched: 11. The germline V gene has CDR1 DFQATT and CDR2 SNEGSKA (reference sequence). CDR3 amino acids: CSRDLLAGPSYEQYF. In nucleotides, the CDR3 is TGCAGTCGTGATTTGCTAGCGGGACCCTCCTACGAGCAGTACTTC.

This clonotype was recorded at least ten times. The CDR3 reads CAISAQGALETQYF. CDR3 nucleotides: TGTGCCATCAGTGCACAAGGGGCGCTGGAGACCCAGTACTTC. The rearrangement uses TRBV10-3 and TRBJ2-5, with a tentative D call TRBD1 (5 bases). This CDR3 contains 14 residues. The germline V gene has CDR1 ENHRY and CDR2 SYGVKD. The germline V and J ends were trimmed by 4 bases and 5 bases, with 14 bases remaining between them.

In this sample, this clonotype turned up many times. The chain carries TRBV10-3 and TRBJ1-1; D perhaps matches TRBD1 (5 bases). The CDR3 is 13 amino acids. V lost 6 bases and J 5 bases, leaving 13 bases between the germline ends. CDR1 is ENHRY, CDR2 SYGVKD, per germline. The CDR3 spells CAISPGMRTEAFF. The CDR3 region has the DNA TGTGCCATCAGCCCAGGGATGAGGACTGAAGCTTTCTTT.

This clonotype was seen repeatedly, ten times or more. V is TRBV15 and J is TRBJ1-5; possible D gene TRBD1, 5 bases. The V end lost 0 bases, the J end lost 2 bases, and 14 bases lay between the germline ends. CDR1 and CDR2 (germline): LNHNV, YYDKDF (reference sequence). The CDR3 totals 17 residues. CDR3 DNA sequence: TGTGCCACCAGCAGAGACGGGACGGACTTTGGCAATCAGCCCCAGCATTTT. Translating it yields CATSRDGTDFGNQPQHF.

This clonotype has just a few counts. The CDR3 DNA follows: TGTGCCAGCAGCCATAGCGGGAGGCCCCCCTACGAGCAGTACTTC. Translating gives CASSHSGRPPYEQYF. The chain recombines TRBV28 with TRBJ2-5, with 10 bases lining up with TRBD2. The J call may be faulty, since TRBJ2-7 better matches the DNA end. The germline CDR1 and CDR2 sequences are MDHEN and SYDVKM. The CDR3 totals 15 residues.

This clonotype came up many times. The chain combines TRBV2 with TRBJ2-1; D remains ambiguous. CDR1 is SNHLY and CDR2 is FYNNEI in the germline V gene. The V end lost 0 bases, the J end lost 2 bases, and 8 bases lay between the germline ends. The CDR3 has 15 amino acids. The CDR3 sequence is CASSEALQPYNEQFF. The CDR3 DNA follows: TGTGCCAGCAGTGAAGCGCTCCAGCCCTACAATGAGCAGTTCTTC.

The chain combines TRBV15 with TRBJ2-7; the D is unclear. V was clipped by 0 bases and J by 4 bases, with 13 bases between them. The CDR3 has 15 amino acids. Germline V lookup: CDR1 LNHNV, CDR2 YYDKDF (reference sequence). CDR3 region: CATSRESAENYEQYF. The CDR3 coding sequence is TGTGCCACCAGCAGAGAGTCGGCGGAAAATTACGAGCAGTACTTC. Full variable domain (outside the CDR3, taken from reference TRBV15 and TRBJ2-7): DAMVIQNPRYQVTQFGKPVTLSCSQTLNHNVMYWYQQKSSQAPKLLFHYYDKDFNNEADTPDNFQSRRPNTSFCFLDIRSPGLGDTAMYLCATSRESAENYEQYFGPGTRLTVT.

CDR3 nucleotide sequence: TGTGCCAGCAGTGGGGGGACAGGGGAGCAGCCCCAGCATTTT. Its translation is CASSGGTGEQPQHF. The V and J genes are TRBV2 and TRBJ1-5, with 10 positions matching TRBD1. Germline loops: CDR1 SNHLY, CDR2 FYNNEI. V was pared by 4 bases and J by 7 bases, with 4 bases of the junction left unmatched. This CDR3 region has 14 residues.

This clonotype was found many times. CDR3 sequence (DNA): TGCAGCGCTCACTCGGGGTGGTCCTACAATGAGCAGTTCTTC. As protein: CSAHSGWSYNEQFF. This chain links TRBV29-1 with TRBJ2-1; D perhaps matches TRBD2 (5 bases). Trimming removed 7 bases at V and 1 base at J, with 14 bases between. Germline loops: CDR1 SQVTM, CDR2 ANQGSEA. This CDR3 spans 14 amino acids.

This clonotype was observed many times. J is TRBJ1-2 and V is TRBV2; 9 bases line up with TRBD1. After removal of 9 bases from V and 4 bases from J, the junction contained 6 bases not matched to a gene. CDR3 length: 13 residues. Looked up from germline, CDR1 is SNHLY and CDR2 is FYNNEI. Here the CDR3 DNA reads TGTGCCAGATATACAGGGGGCGTCTATGGCTACACCTTC. Translation: CARYTGGVYGYTF.

This chain uses TRBV3-1 with TRBJ2-1; 13 bases line up with TRBD2. The ends lost 5 bases at V and 2 bases at J; junction bases unmatched: 9. The CDR3 runs to 18 residues. Germline V gene data show CDR1 as LGHDT and CDR2 as YNNKEL (reference sequence). In nucleotides, the CDR3 is TGTGCCAGCAGCTTCGGGACTAGCGGGAAGACTCCCTACAATGAGCAGTTCTTC. Encoded protein: CASSFGTSGKTPYNEQFF.

This clonotype occurred a few times. The V and J genes are TRBV5-1 and TRBJ2-1; 7 nucleotides line up with TRBD1. The CDR3 contains 14 residues. Germline loops: CDR1 SGHRS, CDR2 YFSETQ. With 4 bases clipped from V and 5 bases from J, the junction kept 6 bases outside the gene matches. Here the CDR3 reads CASSTRDSHNEQFF. The CDR3 DNA follows: TGCGCCAGCAGCACCAGGGACAGCCACAATGAGCAGTTCTTC. The full variable domain, with the rest looked up from reference TRBV5-1 and TRBJ2-1, is KAGVTQTPRYLIKTRGQQVTLSCSPISGHRSVSWYQQTPGQGLQFLFEYFSETQRNKGNFPGRFSGRQFSNSRSEMNVSTLELGDSALYLCASSTRDSHNEQFFGPGTRLTVL.

This clonotype was detected a few times. A read error may account for a junction end that differs from germline. The V and J genes are TRBV19 and TRBJ1-4, with 7 bases aligning to TRBD1. The CDR3 contains 12 residues. Per germline, CDR1 LNHDA and CDR2 SQIVND (reference sequence). The chain's CDR3 is CASRDRTVESVF. In DNA, the CDR3 is TGTGCCAGTAGGGACAGGACAGTCGAATCTGTTTTT.

In this sample, this clonotype turned up many times. This chain uses TRBV28 with TRBJ2-6; no clear D. CDR3 length equals 13 residues. V lost 6 bases and J lost 1, with 4 bases in between. Germline CDR1 MDHEN, CDR2 SYDVKM. CDR3 sequence (DNA): TGTGCCAGCAGGGAATCTGGGGCCAACGTCCTGACTTTC. Translated, it gives CASRESGANVLTF.

This clonotype was seen many times. The chain links TRBV5-1 to TRBJ1-5; TRBD1 is a possible D gene (6 bases). Trimming took 4 bases from V and 4 from J, leaving 12 bases between them. CDR3 length equals 14 residues. The germline CDR1 and CDR2 sequences are SGHRS and YFSETQ. This CDR3 is CASSPGGTNQPQHF. CDR3 DNA sequence: TGCGCCAGCAGCCCCGGAGGGACAAATCAGCCCCAGCATTTT.

This chain joins TRBV14 and TRBJ2-6, with D hard to call. CDR1 and CDR2 (germline): SGHDN, FVKESK. V lost 1 base, J lost 0 bases, and 13 bases lay in between. The CDR3 length is 18 residues. The CDR3 reads CASSQVVALNSGANVLTF. The CDR3 nucleotides read TGTGCCAGCAGCCAAGTGGTGGCGCTCAACTCTGGGGCCAACGTCCTGACTTTC.

This clonotype was counted ten times or more. The rearrangement joins TRBV6-2 or TRBV6-3 to TRBJ1-1; weak D call: TRBD1 (6 bases). V shed 5 bases and J shed 5 bases, with 9 bases lying between them. From germline, CDR1 is MNHEY and CDR2 SVGEGT. CDR3 length: 12 residues. The CDR3 region is CASSTGLTEAFF. Written as DNA, the CDR3 is TGTGCCAGCAGTACAGGGCTAACTGAAGCTTTCTTT.

This clonotype was seen only a few times. The chain is built from TRBV6-1 and TRBJ1-4, with no clear D. This CDR3 is built from 15 residues. V lost 6 bases, J lost 5 bases, and 16 bases lay in between. CDR1 MNHNS and CDR2 SASEGT come from the germline V gene. CDR3 sequence reads: CASSSDGSWNEKLFF. As DNA, the CDR3 is TGTGCCAGCAGCTCGGACGGAAGCTGGAATGAAAAACTGTTTTTT.

Worth noting for this clonotype: This clone may be a read error of a much larger clone one base away. The genes are TRBV6-1 and TRBJ1-4; possible D gene TRBD1, 6 bases. This CDR3 region has 15 residues. Trimming shortened V by 6 bases and J by 7 bases, and 18 bases separated the two germline ends. CDR1 is MNHNS and CDR2 is SASEGT in the germline V gene. CDR3 DNA: TGTGCCAGCAGCCCACAGGGACGCCACAGTGAAAAACTGTTTTTT. It encodes CASSPQGRHSEKLFF.

This rearrangement joins TRBV6-1 to TRBJ1-1; D not resolved. V lost 2 bases and J lost 6, with 13 bases in between. The CDR3 consists of 14 residues. Germline loops: CDR1 MNHNS, CDR2 SASEGT. The CDR3 bases are TGTGCCAGCAGTGAATACAGAGAGTTAGCTGAAGCTTTCTTT. It encodes CASSEYRELAEAFF.

J is TRBJ2-7 and V is TRBV20-1; D perhaps matches TRBD1 (6 bases). The CDR3 contains 13 residues. With 2 bases removed from V and 0 bases from J, the gap between germline ends came to 8 bases. Germline V gene sequence: CDR1 DFQATT, CDR2 SNEGSKA (reference sequence). DNA of the CDR3: TGCAGTGCTAGAACAGGGATCTCCTACGAGCAGTACTTC. Translating it yields CSARTGISYEQYF.

This clonotype turned up a few times. The rearrangement links TRBV5-1 to TRBJ2-2; D remains unclear. This CDR3 comprises 14 residues. Trimming stripped 3 bases from V and 5 bases from J, with 11 bases between. Per germline, CDR1 SGHRS and CDR2 YFSETQ. The CDR3 sequence: CASSSPPGTGELFF. CDR3 sequence (DNA): TGCGCCAGCAGCTCCCCCCCCGGGACCGGGGAGCTGTTTTTT.

This clonotype was recorded at least ten times. V and J are TRBV28 and TRBJ2-1; 8 bases agree with TRBD2. CDR1 and CDR2 from the germline V gene are MDHEN and SYDVKM. CDR3 length equals 14 residues. Trimming cost V 11 bases and J 2 bases; bases outside gene matches: 8. As DNA, the CDR3 is TGTGCCTCCCGGGGGGGGGGCACCTACAATGAGCAGTTCTTC. Its translation: CASRGGGTYNEQFF.